Shown below are 3 T cell receptor gamma chains from a single sample sequenced in a study of Vδ1+ human thymocytes. Broader study findings: Highly polyclonal TRG and TRD repertoires with Gaussian CDR3 length distributions appeared in thymus.

No antigen has been identified for these receptors. Extracted RNA was reverse transcribed into cDNA. Multiplex PCR used pooled V-gene forward primers and a constant-region reverse primer to amplify CDR3s. TCRdb applied CATT to the multiplex PCR reads for clone calling. Counted here are more than 35,000 gamma-chain clones, around 20% occurring once; the ten biggest clones make up about 2%. Sequenced sample: Vdelta1+ gamma-delta thymocytes from the thymus. Subset here: FACS-sorted CD3+ TCRalphabeta- TCRVdelta1+ TCRVdelta2- thymocytes. Receptor source: a girl under two years old who had congenital heart surgery.

This clone appeared a few times. This rearrangement joins TRGV3 to TRGJ1 or TRGJ2. The germline CDR1 and CDR2 sequences are VTNTFY and YDVSTARD (reference sequence). V was clipped by 0 bases and J by 6 bases; unmatched bases: 8. The CDR3 sequence is 14 residues long. CDR3 residues: CATWDRVGCYKKLF. The CDR3 DNA reads TGTGCCACCTGGGACAGGGTTGGGTGTTATAAGAAACTCTTT.

The chain employs TRGV4 and TRGJ1 or TRGJ2. This CDR3 comprises 14 residues. CDR1 and CDR2 from the germline V gene are EGSTGY and YDSYTSSV. V lost 4 bases and J lost 3; bases outside the gene matches: 9. CDR3 residues: CATWDRGFYYKKLF. The CDR3 DNA sequence: TGTGCCACCTGGGACAGAGGGTTTTATTATAAGAAACTCTTT.

This clone was counted between two and nine times. V gene TRGV3 combines with J gene TRGJ1 or TRGJ2. Germline loops: CDR1 VTNTFY, CDR2 YDVSTARD (reference sequence). This CDR3 is built from 13 residues. V lost 1 base and J lost 6; bases outside the gene matches: 6. CDR3 DNA sequence: TGTGCCACCTGGGACAGACAATTTTATAAGAAACTCTTT. This translates into CATWDRQFYKKLF.